This entry lists 13 T cell receptor beta chains sequenced from one sample in a study of immune cell composition in non-small cell lung cancer. Repertoires were generated with immunoSEQ multiplex PCR, while TCRdb's copy carries only in-frame clones and drops some. The sample includes roughly 7,100 clones, 60% to 80% of them seen just once. The sequencing sample was made of lung tumor tissue. The receptors shown here come from a human donor with non-small cell lung cancer.

The chain couples TRBV5-4 to TRBJ2-7, with 8 bases that match TRBD1. The CDR3 is made up of 14 amino acids. The germline V gene encodes CDR1 SGHNT and CDR2 YYREEE (reference sequence). V lost 4 bases to trimming and J lost 3 bases; unmatched junction nucleotides: 6. The CDR3 spells CASSPTGGYYEQYF. CDR3 DNA: TGTGCCAGCAGCCCTACAGGGGGGTACTACGAGCAGTACTTC.

The sample holds one count of this clone. V is TRBV5-1 and J is TRBJ1-1, with a tentative D call TRBD1 (5 bases). This CDR3 has 17 residues. The V gene lost 0 bases and the J gene lost 5 bases, with 20 bases spanning the gap. CDR1 is SGHRS, CDR2 YFSETQ, per germline. In DNA, the CDR3 is TGCGCCAGCAGCTTGGTAGGCGGCGGCAGGGTGGGGACTGAAGCTTTCTTT. It translates to CASSLVGGGRVGTEAFF.

This sequence joins TRBV7-2 and TRBJ2-5; a weak D match, TRBD2 (7 bases). The CDR3 contains 19 residues. Germline V gives CDR1 SGHTA, CDR2 FQGNSA. Trimming left V 5 bases short and J 0 bases short, with 25 bases between. The CDR3 DNA sequence: TGTGCCAGCAGCCCAGGGAGACGTGGGGGCGGGGGTTACCAAGAGACCCAGTACTTC. This gives the protein CASSPGRRGGGGYQETQYF.

This chain's CDR3 is CAITPGENTEAFF. DNA for the CDR3: TGTGCCATCACTCCCGGGGAGAACACTGAAGCTTTCTTT. J is TRBJ1-1 and V is TRBV10-3; D not certain. The CDR3 runs 13 residues. Germline V CDR1 and CDR2: ENHRY, SYGVKD. Trimming cost V 7 bases and J 1 base, with 10 bases left between them.

The chain is built from TRBV11-2 and TRBJ1-2; 12 bases align to TRBD1. The length of the CDR3 is 17 residues. CDR1 and CDR2 from the germline V gene are SGHAT and FQNNGV. Trimming removed 5 bases from V and 3 bases from J; junction bases left unmatched: 10. The CDR3 is CASSKTGTGGVYYGYTF. The CDR3 DNA follows: TGTGCCAGCAGCAAAACCGGGACAGGGGGCGTCTACTATGGCTACACCTTC.

The chain uses TRBV7-2 and TRBJ2-6; no clear D gene. The CDR3 consists of 13 residues. V was cut by 3 bases and J by 3 bases, with 3 bases left in between. Germline loops: CDR1 SGHTA, CDR2 FQGNSA. CDR3 amino acids: CASSFFGANVLTF. CDR3 DNA sequence: TGTGCCAGCAGCTTCTTTGGGGCCAACGTCCTGACTTTC.

The chain joins TRBV7-6 to TRBJ2-2; TRBD1 matches at 9 bases. CDR3 size: 18 residues. V shed 5 bases, J shed 7 bases, and the junction held 17 bases outside the gene matches. Per germline, CDR1 SGHVS and CDR2 FNYEAQ. The CDR3 reads CASSRRISGQGTNGELFF. In DNA form, the CDR3 reads TGTGCCAGCAGCCGCCGGATCTCAGGACAGGGGACGAACGGGGAGCTGTTTTTT. Full variable domain (remainder filled in from reference TRBV7-6 and TRBJ2-2): GAGVSQSPRYKVTKRGQDVALRCDPISGHVSLYWYRQALGQGPEFLTYFNYEAQQDKSGLPNDRFSAERPEGSISTLTIQRTEQRDSAMYRCASSRRISGQGTNGELFFGEGSRLTVL.

This clone came up once. CDR3 coding DNA: TGTGCCATCAGTGGGGGGGACAACAGGAATGAAAAACTGTTTTTT. This sequence encodes CAISGGDNRNEKLFF. The chain has TRBV10-3 and TRBJ1-4; tentative D call: TRBD1 (6 bases). V was pared by 4 bases and J by 5 bases, with 14 bases between. The CDR3 loop spans 15 amino acids. Germline V lookup: CDR1 ENHRY, CDR2 SYGVKD.

The sample holds a few counts of this clone. V is TRBV19 and J is TRBJ2-7; tentative D call: TRBD1 (5 bases). The CDR3 sequence is 13 residues long. The V and J ends lost 10 bases and 2 bases respectively, with 15 bases between them. Per the germline V gene, CDR1 is LNHDA and CDR2 is SQIVND (reference sequence). CDR3 residues: CATRRKGAYEQYF. The CDR3 nucleotides are TGTGCCACGCGAAGGAAAGGGGCCTACGAGCAGTACTTC.

The V gene is TRBV6-5, the J gene TRBJ1-5; D gene ambiguous. This CDR3 has 16 residues. Trimming cost V 4 bases and J 1 base, with 14 bases left between them. In germline, CDR1 is MNHEY, CDR2 SVGAGI. This chain's CDR3 is CASSSGFSGSNQPQHF. The CDR3 DNA is TGTGCCAGCAGTTCCGGGTTCTCGGGGAGCAATCAGCCCCAGCATTTT.

This clone was seen more than once but under ten times. Other DNA variants within this sample encode the same CDR3. The rearrangement uses TRBV2 and TRBJ1-5; D is unresolved. Deletions cut 3 bases from V and 4 bases from J, with 4 bases between. The germline V gene encodes CDR1 SNHLY and CDR2 FYNNEI. The CDR3 loop spans 12 amino acids. CDR3 nucleotides: TGTGCCAGCAGTGAGCCGAATCAGCCCCAGCATTTT. It yields the protein CASSEPNQPQHF.

The chain links TRBV2 to TRBJ1-1; no clear D. The CDR3 is made up of 19 amino acids. Germline V lookup: CDR1 SNHLY, CDR2 FYNNEI. Trimming took off 7 bases at V and 6 bases at J, with 33 bases between the two ends. The CDR3 sequence is CASILEPLTRDGVVAEAFF. Here the CDR3 DNA reads TGTGCCAGCATCTTAGAACCATTAACTCGTGACGGGGTAGTCGCTGAAGCTTTCTTT.

The CDR3, as DNA: TGTGCCAGCAGCAGGGACACCAGCAATCAGCCCCAGCATTTT. This sequence encodes CASSRDTSNQPQHF. J is TRBJ1-5 and V is TRBV6-1; D perhaps matches TRBD1 (6 bases). Trimming stripped 6 bases from V and 1 base from J, with 10 bases between. The germline gives CDR1 MNHNS, CDR2 SASEGT. The CDR3 length is 14 residues.